These 26 T cell receptor beta chains came from one sample sequenced in a study of blood T cell repertoires in COVID-19. TCRdb's table, derived via immunoSEQ multiplex PCR, lists solely in-frame clones and lacks some. The sample holds some 170,000 clones, about 85% seen once. The specimen sequenced was peripheral blood. The origin of the receptors is a middle-aged man with acute or convalescent COVID-19.

V gene TRBV19 combines with J gene TRBJ1-2; possible D gene TRBD1, 6 bases. The germline gives CDR1 LNHDA, CDR2 SQIVND (reference sequence). V was shortened by 7 bases and J by 12 bases, with 24 bases between the two germline ends. The CDR3 totals 14 residues. This CDR3 reads CASTPRGGGGADTF. CDR3 sequence (DNA): TGTGCCAGTACCCCGAGGGGGGGCGGCGGAGCGGACACCTTC. Combining the CDR3 with reference TRBV19 and TRBJ1-2 gives the whole variable domain DGGITQSPKYLFRKEGQNVTLSCEQNLNHDAMYWYRQDPGQGLRLIYYSQIVNDFQKGDIAEGYSVSREKKESFPLTVTSAQKNPTAFYLCASTPRGGGGADTFGSGTRLTVV.

The chain carries TRBV7-8 and TRBJ2-1, with D maybe TRBD2 (6 bases). Per the germline V gene, CDR1 is SGHVS and CDR2 is FQNEAQ. Trimming shortened V by 3 bases and J by 3 bases, and 12 bases separated the two germline ends. CDR3 length equals 15 residues. CDR3 loop: CASSLIADLYNEQFF. CDR3 bases: TGTGCCAGCAGCTTGATAGCGGACCTCTACAATGAGCAGTTCTTC.

The chain links TRBV11-1 to TRBJ2-5, with D tentatively TRBD2 (5 bases). CDR3 length equals 14 residues. V was pared by 0 bases and J by 4 bases, with 9 bases between. CDR1 is SGHAT and CDR2 is FQDESV in the germline V gene (reference sequence). The CDR3 coding sequence is TGTGCCAGCAGCTTAGCCGGAGAGGGAGAGACCCAGTACTTC. This encodes CASSLAGEGETQYF.

The J gene is TRBJ2-6, the V gene TRBV11-3, with 9 nucleotides matching TRBD1. This CDR3 has 18 amino acids. Germline V gives CDR1 SGHNT, CDR2 YENEEA. V gave up 5 bases and J gave up 2 bases; unmatched junction bases: 10. CDR3 DNA sequence: TGTGCCAGCAGCCCTACCTTACAGGGGGCGCCTGGGGCCAACGTCCTGACTTTC. It specifies CASSPTLQGAPGANVLTF.

This rearrangement joins TRBV19 to TRBJ2-1, with 7 bases identical to TRBD1. This CDR3 comprises 13 residues. With 4 bases clipped from V and 9 bases from J, the junction kept 6 bases outside the gene matches. Per the germline V gene, CDR1 is LNHDA and CDR2 is SQIVND (reference sequence). The CDR3 region is CASSTLGGFEQFF. CDR3 DNA: TGTGCCAGTAGTACCCTAGGGGGCTTTGAGCAGTTCTTC.

The J gene is TRBJ1-1, the V gene TRBV10-1, with TRBD1 matching over 9 bases. The length of the CDR3 is 15 residues. Losses at the gene ends were 2 bases for V and 6 bases for J; bases not matched to a gene: 7. CDR1 is WNHNN, CDR2 SYGVQD, per germline (reference sequence). CDR3 loop: CASSEEGTGTAEAFF. CDR3 nucleotides: TGCGCCAGCAGTGAGGAGGGGACAGGGACCGCTGAAGCTTTCTTT.

The CDR3 is CASSSRAGPSTDTQYF. The CDR3 DNA is TGTGCCAGCAGCTCCCGCGCAGGGCCTAGCACAGATACGCAGTATTTT. V usage is TRBV7-2 and J usage is TRBJ2-3; possibly TRBD1 for D (5 bases). The V end lost 4 bases, the J end lost 0 bases, and 14 bases lay between the germline ends. Germline CDR1 reads SGHTA; CDR2 reads FQGNSA. This CDR3 is built from 16 residues.

The rearrangement uses TRBV18 and TRBJ2-2; D is undetermined. CDR3 length equals 15 residues. Germline CDR1 reads KGHSH; CDR2 reads LQKENI. The V end was cut by 0 bases, the J end by 6 bases, with 11 bases between. The CDR3 sequence is CASSPPDADAGELFF. The CDR3 DNA sequence: TGTGCCAGCTCACCACCGGATGCGGATGCCGGGGAGCTGTTTTTT.

The rearrangement joins TRBV2 to TRBJ1-4, with TRBD1 matching over 7 bases. J gave up 7 bases and V 8 bases, and 4 bases lay outside the gene matches. CDR1 and CDR2 (germline): SNHLY, FYNNEI. CDR3 length equals 12 residues. DNA for the CDR3: TGTGCCAGCCGGGACAGAGGTGAAAAACTGTTTTTT. Encoded protein: CASRDRGEKLFF.

The gene calls are TRBV5-4 and TRBJ2-2; D is undetermined. The CDR3 is 15 residues long. V shed 1 base and J shed 0 bases, with 7 bases lying between them. Germline V gene sequence: CDR1 SGHNT, CDR2 YYREEE (reference sequence). The CDR3 loop is CASSLWRPNTGELFF. CDR3 nucleotide sequence: TGTGCCAGCAGCTTGTGGCGGCCGAACACCGGGGAGCTGTTTTTT.

This chain joins TRBV27 and TRBJ1-5, with D maybe TRBD1 (6 bases). Germline lookup yields CDR1 MNHEY and CDR2 SMNVEV (reference sequence). The CDR3 covers 14 residues. The V end lost 5 bases, the J end lost 7 bases, and 15 bases lay between the germline ends. The chain's CDR3 is CASSPTGSQQPQHF. CDR3 DNA sequence: TGTGCCAGCAGTCCCACAGGGTCCCAGCAGCCCCAGCATTTT.

The genes are TRBV5-8 and TRBJ1-2, with 7 bases matching TRBD1. This CDR3 has 16 amino acids. V gave up 0 bases and J gave up 2 bases; unmatched junction bases: 7. Germline V lookup: CDR1 SGHTS, CDR2 YDEGEE. As DNA, the CDR3 is TGTGCCAGCAGCTTGGGCCAGACAGGGAGGAACTATGGCTACACCTTC. It is translated as CASSLGQTGRNYGYTF.

This chain joins TRBV3-1 (or the pseudogene TRBV3-2) and TRBJ2-5, with a possible D match to TRBD1 (6 bases). Trimming took 2 bases from V and 5 from J, leaving 15 bases between them. Germline CDR1 and CDR2: LGHDT and YNNKEL (reference sequence). The CDR3 is made up of 15 amino acids. The CDR3 bases are TGTGCCAGCAGCCAATTGGGGGCCTCGGGTGAGACCCAGTACTTC. Translating it yields CASSQLGASGETQYF.

Note on this clone: The same CDR3 can be traced to other DNA sequences in this sample. The chain employs TRBV11-3 and TRBJ2-2; D is uncertain. The germline gives CDR1 SGHNT, CDR2 YENEEA. The ends were cut back, 4 bases at V and 3 bases at J, with 3 bases in the middle. This CDR3 contains 12 residues. The CDR3 is CASSSDTGELFF. The CDR3 DNA sequence: TGTGCCAGCAGCTCCGACACCGGGGAGCTGTTTTTT.

V and J are TRBV30 and TRBJ2-2; D ambiguous. Deletions cut 0 bases from V and 3 bases from J, with 5 bases between. From germline, CDR1 is GTSNPN and CDR2 SVGIG (reference sequence). The CDR3 extends over 13 amino acids. The CDR3 DNA is TGTGCCTGGAGTGTCACTCACACCGGGGAGCTGTTTTTT. This translates into CAWSVTHTGELFF.

The table lists this clone with a count of one. DNA of the CDR3: TGTGCCAGCAGCTTGGGTAGGGGGAACCCCGAGTCGGCTGAGCAGTACTTC. This sequence encodes CASSLGRGNPESAEQYF. The chain recombines TRBV5-4 with TRBJ2-7, with D tentatively TRBD1 (6 bases). This CDR3 spans 17 amino acids. Germline CDR1 SGHNT, CDR2 YYREEE (reference sequence). Trimming left V 0 bases short and J 7 bases short, with 23 bases between.

V gene TRBV15 combines with J gene TRBJ2-3; the match to TRBD2 covers 7 bases. In germline, CDR1 is LNHNV, CDR2 YYDKDF (reference sequence). The CDR3 is 14 residues long. V gave up 0 bases and J gave up 14 bases; unmatched junction bases: 11. The CDR3 spells CATSRDTLRVAGYF. CDR3 bases: TGTGCCACCAGCAGAGATACCCTGAGGGTAGCGGGGTATTTT.

The genes are TRBV9 and TRBJ1-1; D is unresolved. V lost 0 bases and J 5 bases, leaving 14 bases between the germline ends. Germline V gene sequence: CDR1 SGDLS, CDR2 YYNGEE. This CDR3 has 15 amino acids. CDR3 residues: CASSVALVPDTEAFF. The CDR3 region has the DNA TGTGCCAGCAGCGTAGCTCTCGTCCCAGATACTGAAGCTTTCTTT.

The chain employs TRBV5-4 and TRBJ2-5, with 8 bases aligning to TRBD2. Germline CDR1 is SGHNT and CDR2 is YYREEE (reference sequence). The CDR3 loop spans 16 amino acids. The J segment lost 3 bases and the V segment lost 0 bases, leaving 7 bases of the junction unmatched. The CDR3 sequence: CASSLAEAGVEETQYF. Written as DNA, the CDR3 is TGTGCCAGCAGCTTGGCCGAAGCGGGGGTCGAAGAGACCCAGTACTTC.

The chain combines TRBV5-6 with TRBJ1-2, with TRBD1 identical over 9 bases. With 6 bases clipped from V and 5 bases from J, the junction kept 5 bases outside the gene matches. Germline V gives CDR1 SGHDT, CDR2 YYEEEE. This CDR3 has 13 residues. The CDR3 nucleotides read TGTGCCAGCACCACGACAGGGGGTTATGGCTACACCTTC. This gives the protein CASTTTGGYGYTF.

The chain couples TRBV5-6 to TRBJ2-3; 10 nucleotides agree with TRBD2. The CDR3 length is 15 residues. CDR1 is SGHDT and CDR2 is YYEEEE in the germline V gene. V dropped 3 bases and J dropped 3; count of bases not matched to a gene: 4. The CDR3 sequence is CASSSQAGGTDTQYF. DNA of the CDR3: TGTGCCAGCAGCTCACAAGCGGGGGGGACAGATACGCAGTATTTT.

This clone was detected only a few times. The gene calls are TRBV19 and TRBJ2-7; D might be TRBD1 (6 bases). The CDR3 is made up of 14 amino acids. Germline assignment: CDR1 LNHDA and CDR2 SQIVND (reference sequence). Trimming took 8 bases from V and 2 from J, leaving 16 bases between them. CDR3 in amino acids: CASSYGQNTYEQYF. DNA of the CDR3: TGTGCCAGTTCTTACGGACAGAATACCTACGAGCAGTACTTC.

The chain combines TRBV6-5 with TRBJ2-3; D gene ambiguous. The V gene lost 7 bases and the J gene lost 1 base, with 9 bases spanning the gap. This CDR3 is built from 13 residues. Germline V CDR1 and CDR2: MNHEY, SVGAGI. This CDR3 is CASTPSRTDTQYF. The CDR3 nucleotides read TGTGCCAGCACCCCGAGTCGCACAGATACGCAGTATTTT.

The chain joins TRBV2 to TRBJ1-4; 8 bases agree with TRBD1. The CDR3 contains 14 residues. The V gene's germline CDR1 is SNHLY and CDR2 FYNNEI. V dropped 6 bases and J dropped 8; count of bases not matched to a gene: 8. The CDR3 DNA is TGTGCCAGCAGAGTCTTGGGACAGGACGAAAAACTGTTTTTT. This encodes CASRVLGQDEKLFF.

The chain uses TRBV5-1 and TRBJ1-1; D unclear. CDR1 is SGHRS and CDR2 is YFSETQ in the germline V gene. The CDR3 length is 15 residues. Trimming pared 0 bases from V and 0 bases from J, leaving 9 bases between. CDR3 sequence: CASSLAEKMNTEAFF. CDR3 DNA: TGCGCCAGCAGCTTGGCGGAGAAGATGAACACTGAAGCTTTCTTT.

This clone occurred once. The chain carries TRBV7-9 and TRBJ2-7; 8 bases fit TRBD1. Germline V gives CDR1 SEHNR, CDR2 FQNEAQ (reference sequence). Trimming took 5 bases from V and 12 from J; bases not matched to a gene: 18. This CDR3 has 15 amino acids. The CDR3 here is CASSIPRGQAQSLYF. The CDR3 DNA reads TGTGCCAGCAGCATCCCCCGGGGACAGGCCCAAAGTCTGTACTTC.